The clone carrying this T cell receptor beta chain was seen at least ten times. This sample stems from a study of T cells in Graves' hyperthyroidism and ophthalmopathy. CDR1 and CDR2 (germline): MDHEN, SYDVKM. The CDR3 extends over 15 amino acids. V was cut by 3 bases and J by 7 bases, with 18 bases left in between. Not enrolled were patients with uncontrolled infection, other autoimmune disease, pregnancy or lactation. TCR beta CDR3 regions were amplified from RNA. Initially, a first-round RT-PCR of the TCR CDR3 employed the HTBI primer set. One entry per CDR3 protein, called by TCRdb with MiXCR from the multiplex PCR reads. Of around 690,000 distinct CDR3 sequences in the sample, less than 25% are singletons; the top ten hold roughly a third.

The chain has TRBV28 and TRBJ2-5; D may be TRBD2 (6 bases). The TCR comes from a man younger than 45 with Graves' ophthalmopathy. The sample consisted of blood. The DNA of the CDR3 is TGTGCCAGCAGTTTGGCTGGGTCCCCCGGGGGGACCCAGTACTTC. As protein: CASSLAGSPGGTQYF.